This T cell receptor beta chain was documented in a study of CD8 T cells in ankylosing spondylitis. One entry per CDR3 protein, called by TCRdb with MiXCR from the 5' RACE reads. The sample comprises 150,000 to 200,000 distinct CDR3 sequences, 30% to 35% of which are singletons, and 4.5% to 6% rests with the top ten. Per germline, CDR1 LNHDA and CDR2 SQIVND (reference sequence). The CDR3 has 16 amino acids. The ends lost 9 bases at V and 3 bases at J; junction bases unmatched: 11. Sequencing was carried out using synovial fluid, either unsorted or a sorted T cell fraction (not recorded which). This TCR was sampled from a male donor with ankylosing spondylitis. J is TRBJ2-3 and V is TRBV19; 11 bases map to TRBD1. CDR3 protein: CASSPRTGGRTDTQYF. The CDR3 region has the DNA TGTGCCAGCAGTCCTAGGACAGGGGGCAGGACAGATACGCAGTATTTT.